Listed below are T cell receptor beta chains from one sample, sequenced in a study of T cell responses to AZD1222 COVID-19 vaccine. TCRdb's copy holds only in-frame clones and misses some; the assay was immunoSEQ multiplex PCR. The sample has 110,000 or so clones; approximately 87% are singletons. Material: peripheral blood, obtained on day 0 of AZD1222 vaccination. Receptors originate from an adult in good health. Each CDR3 is given with its conserved first and last residue. D genes are given only for firm matches. Not every row has a clone size; where given, it reads once, few, many or a size class.

TGTGCCAGCAGCTTACGGGGGAACCGCAATATTAAGCAGTTCTTC,CASSLRGNRNIKQFF,NA,TRBJ2-1,NA,TRBV7-3
TGTGCCAGCAGCCAAGTGGGACTAGCGGGCCTCTACGTTCGGTTCTTC,CASSQVGLAGLYVRFF,TRBD2,TRBJ2-1,NA,TRBV3-1/TRBV3-2
TGCGCCAGCAGCCAGGGGATGGGGAACACTGAAGCTTTCTTT,CASSQGMGNTEAFF,NA,TRBJ1-1,NA,TRBV4-3
TGTGCCAGCAGCGCAACCTCGCGGCCCCTCCACTTT,CASSATSRPLHF,NA,TRBJ1-6,NA,TRBV27
TGTGCCAGCAGCCAAGAAAGCTCTGGAAACACCATATATTTT,CASSQESSGNTIYF,NA,TRBJ1-3,NA,TRBV3-1/TRBV3-2
TGTGCCAGCAGTCCCAACAGTGATCAGCCCCAGCATTTT,CASSPNSDQPQHF,NA,TRBJ1-5,NA,TRBV28
TGTGCCATAAGGCCGGGACTAAGCGATGAGCAGTTCTTC,CAIRPGLSDEQFF,TRBD2,TRBJ2-1,NA,TRBV10-3
TGTGCCAGTACCGACAGGCGACTATCCGTTATCGGTAGGGGCTACACCTTC,CASTDRRLSVIGRGYTF,NA,TRBJ1-2,NA,TRBV19
TGTGCCAGCAGCCCATCCGGCTTTCCCAATCAGCCCCAGCATTTT,CASSPSGFPNQPQHF,NA,TRBJ1-5,NA,TRBV9
TGTGCCAGCAGTTTAGAACAGTTGAATTCACCCCTCCACTTT,CASSLEQLNSPLHF,NA,TRBJ1-6,NA,TRBV28
TGCGCCAGCAGCCGACAATCTAGCTCCTACGAGCAGTACTTC,CASSRQSSSYEQYF,NA,TRBJ2-7,NA,TRBV4-3
TGTGCCAGCAGCGGGGACAGTGTGGGTTCAAGAGCTTTCTTT,CASSGDSVGSRAFF,TRBD1,TRBJ1-1,NA,TRBV7-9
TGTGCCAGCAGCCCCGGCGGGGGCAGCTATGGCTACACCTTC,CASSPGGGSYGYTF,NA,TRBJ1-2,NA,TRBV6-6
TGTGCCAGCAGCTTAGCACTACCCCGACCAGGGGAGGGGAATGGAAACACCATATATTTT,CASSLALPRPGEGNGNTIYF,NA,TRBJ1-3,once,TRBV7-8
TGTGCCAGTAGAGTTGGCCCAACCTACGAGCAGTACTTC,CASRVGPTYEQYF,NA,TRBJ2-7,NA,TRBV19
TGTGCCAGCAGTGAATTAGGACTAGCGGGAGACGCCGGTGAGCAGTTCTTC,CASSELGLAGDAGEQFF,TRBD2,TRBJ2-1,NA,TRBV2
TGCGCCAGCAGCCAAGATCGTTCAGGGGCCCTCTACGAGCAGTACTTC,CASSQDRSGALYEQYF,NA,TRBJ2-7,NA,TRBV4-3
TGTGCCAGCAGTGATCGACAGGGGTGGACCGGGGAGCTGTTTTTT,CASSDRQGWTGELFF,TRBD1,TRBJ2-2,NA,TRBV6-1
TGTGCCAGCAGCTTTTTAGGGGTCGCTGAAGCTTTCTTT,CASSFLGVAEAFF,NA,TRBJ1-1,NA,TRBV7-2
TGTGCCAGCAGCTTAGAGGATGGATACAGATTCTCTGGAAACACCATATATTTT,CASSLEDGYRFSGNTIYF,NA,TRBJ1-3,NA,TRBV11-3
TGTGCCAGTGGGTCCAGGGAAGGCGACACCGGGGAGCTGTTTTTT,CASGSREGDTGELFF,NA,TRBJ2-2,NA,TRBV19
TGTGCCAGCAGTTTGCGCCTATCGGGTGGCTACACCTTC,CASSLRLSGGYTF,NA,TRBJ1-2,few,TRBV28
TGTGCCAGCTCCGGCAGCGGGATAGAGACCCAGTACTTC,CASSGSGIETQYF,TRBD2,TRBJ2-5,NA,TRBV6-5